This T cell receptor (beta chain) derives from a study of blood T cell repertoires in COVID-19. The authors' processing: How many nucleated cells were present was estimated from reference gene primer amplification. TCRdb's table, derived via immunoSEQ multiplex PCR, lists solely in-frame clones and lacks some. V and J calls and clone size are given by that table; D and trimming were obtained from the DNA. The sample has roughly 170,000 clones, roughly 85% seen once; the top ten hold approximately 26%. The V and J ends lost 0 bases and 8 bases respectively, with 13 bases between them. The CDR3 has 14 residues. CDR1 is LGHDT and CDR2 is YNNKEL in the germline V gene (reference sequence).

Sequenced input: peripheral blood. The chain carries TRBV3-1 (or the pseudogene TRBV3-2) and TRBJ1-2; possibly TRBD1 for D (5 bases). This TCR came from a woman between 65 and 79 years old with acute or convalescent COVID-19. The DNA for the CDR3 is TGTGCCAGCAGCCAAGATGTACAGGTCGAGGGCTACACCTTC. It encodes CASSQDVQVEGYTF.